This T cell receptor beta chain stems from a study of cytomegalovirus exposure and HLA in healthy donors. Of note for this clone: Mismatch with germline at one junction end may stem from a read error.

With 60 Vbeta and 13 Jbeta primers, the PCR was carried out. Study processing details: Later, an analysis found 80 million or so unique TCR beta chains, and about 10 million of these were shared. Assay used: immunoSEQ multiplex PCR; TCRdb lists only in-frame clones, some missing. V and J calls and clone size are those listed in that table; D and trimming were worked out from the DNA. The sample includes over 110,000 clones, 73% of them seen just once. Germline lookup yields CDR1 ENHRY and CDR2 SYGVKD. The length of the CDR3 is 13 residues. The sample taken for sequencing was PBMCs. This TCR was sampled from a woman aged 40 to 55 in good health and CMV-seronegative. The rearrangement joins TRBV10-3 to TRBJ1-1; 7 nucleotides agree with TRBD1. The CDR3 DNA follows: TGCGCCATCCGGAACAGGGGTTCCACTGAAGCTTTCTTT. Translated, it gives CAIRNRGSTEAFF.